Each of the 30 T cell receptor beta chains below was sequenced from the same sample in a study of cytomegalovirus exposure and HLA in healthy donors. Repertoires were generated with immunoSEQ multiplex PCR, while TCRdb's copy carries only in-frame clones and drops some. The sample records approximately 270,000 clones, about 86% being singletons. Material for sequencing was PBMCs. These receptors originate from a woman aged 18-30 years in good health and CMV-seronegative.

J is TRBJ1-1 and V is TRBV5-6; D unclear. The CDR3 spans 11 residues. V lost 4 bases, J lost 5 bases, and 6 bases lay in between. Looked up from germline, CDR1 is SGHDT and CDR2 is YYEEEE. For the CDR3, the DNA is TGTGCCAGCAGCGGGAGTACTGAAGCTTTCTTT. It yields the protein CASSGSTEAFF.

V gene TRBV10-3 combines with J gene TRBJ2-7; 11 nucleotides line up with TRBD1. V was clipped by 10 bases and J by 5 bases; unmatched bases: 10. Germline values: CDR1 ENHRY, CDR2 SYGVKD. The CDR3 spans 14 residues. This CDR3 reads CATGTGQGVHEQYF. CDR3 coding DNA: TGTGCCACGGGGACGGGACAGGGGGTCCACGAGCAGTACTTC.

This clone was detected only a few times. The chain is built from TRBV5-5 and TRBJ1-2; D might be TRBD1 (6 bases). V was shortened by 3 bases and J by 2 bases, with 11 bases between the two germline ends. Germline values: CDR1 SGHKS, CDR2 YYEKEE (reference sequence). This CDR3 is built from 14 residues. The CDR3: CASSWGQGNYGYTF. The DNA for the CDR3 is TGTGCCAGCAGCTGGGGGCAGGGAAACTATGGCTACACCTTC. The full variable domain, its missing parts supplied by reference TRBV5-5 and TRBJ1-2, is DAGVTQSPTHLIKTRGQQVTLRCSPISGHKSVSWYQQVLGQGPQFIFQYYEKEERGRGNFPDRFSARQFPNYSSELNVNALLLGDSALYLCASSWGQGNYGYTFGSGTRLTVV.

This clone appeared a single time. This chain joins TRBV10-3 and TRBJ2-3, with TRBD1 as a possible D gene (5 bases). The CDR3 has 15 amino acids. V shed 5 bases and J shed 6 bases, with 18 bases lying between them. CDR1 and CDR2 (germline): ENHRY, SYGVKD. CDR3 residues: CAISSVAGPGDTQYF. Written as DNA, the CDR3 is TGTGCCATCAGTTCAGTAGCCGGCCCAGGGGATACGCAGTATTTT.

This clone appeared a few times. The genes are TRBV5-1 and TRBJ1-6, with D possibly being TRBD1 (5 bases). V lost 3 bases and J 16 bases, leaving 20 bases between the germline ends. CDR1 is SGHRS and CDR2 is YFSETQ in the germline V gene. The CDR3 runs to 14 residues. CDR3 in amino acids: CASSSHLTVGGLHF. The CDR3 DNA reads as TGCGCCAGCAGCTCCCACTTGACAGTGGGTGGACTCCACTTT.

V usage is TRBV14 and J usage is TRBJ1-2, with D unresolved. V gave up 1 base and J gave up 4 bases, with 7 bases separating them. This CDR3 has 13 residues. The germline V gene has CDR1 SGHDN and CDR2 FVKESK. Here the CDR3 reads CASSQGGGYGYTF. DNA of the CDR3: TGTGCCAGCAGCCAAGGAGGAGGCTATGGCTACACCTTC.

The V gene is TRBV11-2, the J gene TRBJ1-2, with 9 bases identical to TRBD1. Germline values: CDR1 SGHAT, CDR2 FQNNGV. Trimming at V came to 6 bases and at J to 5 bases, leaving 16 bases not matched to a gene. The CDR3 extends over 17 amino acids. The CDR3 here is CASRHLPPGTGLYGYTF. CDR3 bases: TGTGCCAGCAGACATCTGCCCCCCGGGACAGGGTTATATGGCTACACCTTC.

The CDR3, as DNA: TGCGCCAGCAGCCCTGACAGGCCTAATCAGCCCCAGCATTTT. Protein: CASSPDRPNQPQHF. The gene calls are TRBV5-1 and TRBJ1-5; possible D gene TRBD1, 6 bases. There are 14 residues in the CDR3. Germline loops: CDR1 SGHRS, CDR2 YFSETQ. The V and J ends lost 4 bases and 4 bases respectively, with 12 bases between them. Together with reference TRBV5-1 and TRBJ1-5, the CDR3 gives the full variable domain: KAGVTQTPRYLIKTRGQQVTLSCSPISGHRSVSWYQQTPGQGLQFLFEYFSETQRNKGNFPGRFSGRQFSNSRSEMNVSTLELGDSALYLCASSPDRPNQPQHFGDGTRLSIL.

The table lists this clone with a count of one. This rearrangement joins TRBV5-5 to TRBJ1-1; D ambiguous. Germline assignment: CDR1 SGHKS and CDR2 YYEKEE (reference sequence). V lost 5 bases to trimming and J lost 4 bases, with 18 bases between them. This CDR3 has 15 amino acids. CDR3 sequence: CASRTSWASTTEAFF. DNA of the CDR3: TGTGCCAGCAGAACTAGCTGGGCCTCCACCACTGAAGCTTTCTTT.

The V call is TRBV27, the J call TRBJ1-2; 7 positions agree with TRBD1. CDR1 and CDR2 from the germline V gene are MNHEY and SMNVEV (reference sequence). The CDR3 covers 16 residues. Unmatched junction bases numbered 8, after V lost 2 bases and J lost 2 bases. CDR3 sequence reads: CASSLQGQDGNYGYTF. The CDR3 DNA reads TGTGCCAGCAGTTTACAAGGACAGGATGGGAACTATGGCTACACCTTC.

The chain carries TRBV5-1 and TRBJ2-1, with TRBD1 as a possible D gene (6 bases). There are 15 residues in the CDR3. V was pared by 2 bases and J by 6 bases, with 15 bases between. CDR1 and CDR2 (germline): SGHRS, YFSETQ. The CDR3 sequence is CASSFISEGGNEQFF. CDR3 sequence (DNA): TGCGCCAGCAGCTTTATTAGCGAAGGGGGCAATGAGCAGTTCTTC.

The V call is TRBV5-6, the J call TRBJ2-7, with TRBD2 matching over 9 bases. The CDR3 covers 15 residues. V dropped 5 bases and J dropped 0; count of bases not matched to a gene: 6. Germline CDR1 SGHDT, CDR2 YYEEEE. The chain's CDR3 is CASRWGLAFSYEQYF. The DNA for the CDR3 is TGTGCCAGCAGATGGGGACTAGCCTTCTCCTACGAGCAGTACTTC.

The chain has TRBV12-5 and TRBJ2-7, with 11 bases identical to TRBD1. Germline assignment: CDR1 LGHNT and CDR2 FRNRAP. Trimming cost V 6 bases and J 7 bases; bases outside gene matches: 8. CDR3 size: 14 residues. CDR3 coding DNA: TGTGCTAGTGGCTCCGGACAGGGGGCCCGGGAGCAGTACTTC. This encodes CASGSGQGAREQYF. Full variable domain (missing parts from reference TRBV12-5 and TRBJ2-7): DARVTQTPRHKVTEMGQEVTMRCQPILGHNTVFWYRQTMMQGLELLAYFRNRAPLDDSGMPKDRFSAEMPDATLATLKIQPSEPRDSAVYFCASGSGQGAREQYFGPGTRLTVT.

This rearrangement joins TRBV5-1 to TRBJ2-2; D is unresolved. V was pared by 4 bases and J by 4 bases, with 8 bases between. The CDR3 consists of 13 residues. In germline, CDR1 is SGHRS, CDR2 YFSETQ. The CDR3 spells CASSPTGTGELFF. In DNA, the CDR3 is TGCGCCAGCAGCCCCACCGGCACCGGGGAGCTGTTTTTT.

J is TRBJ1-5 and V is TRBV19; possible D gene TRBD1, 6 bases. Trimming shortened V by 1 base and J by 5 bases, and 15 bases separated the two germline ends. CDR1 and CDR2 from the germline V gene are LNHDA and SQIVND (reference sequence). The CDR3 is 16 amino acids. Written as DNA, the CDR3 is TGTGCCAGTAGTATAGGTCGACAGGTCGCCTATCAGCCCCAGCATTTT. It is translated as CASSIGRQVAYQPQHF. The complete variable domain, with remaining parts taken from reference TRBV19 and TRBJ1-5, reads DGGITQSPKYLFRKEGQNVTLSCEQNLNHDAMYWYRQDPGQGLRLIYYSQIVNDFQKGDIAEGYSVSREKKESFPLTVTSAQKNPTAFYLCASSIGRQVAYQPQHFGDGTRLSIL.

The genes are TRBV10-3 and TRBJ2-2; 8 bases are a match to TRBD2. CDR1 ENHRY and CDR2 SYGVKD come from the germline V gene. The J segment lost 1 base and the V segment lost 8 bases, leaving 6 bases of the junction unmatched. The CDR3 is 15 residues long. The CDR3 loop reads CAIRWTSQNTGELFF. CDR3 nucleotide sequence: TGTGCCATCCGATGGACTAGCCAGAACACCGGGGAGCTGTTTTTT.

This clone was found once. The CDR3 DNA is TGCGCCAGCAGCCAGGTTGACTTCCCGGCGGCCGGGGAGCTGTTTTTT. Translating it yields CASSQVDFPAAGELFF. This chain links TRBV4-1 with TRBJ2-2; unclear D gene. Germline V gene lookup returns CDR1 MGHRA and CDR2 YSYEKL. The V end was cut by 3 bases, the J end by 6 bases, with 17 bases between. The CDR3 sequence is 16 residues long.

The CDR3 coding sequence is TGTGCCAGTAGTGCCCAAGCCGGGACAGGGAGATATGGCTACACCTTC. Residues: CASSAQAGTGRYGYTF. The chain carries TRBV19 and TRBJ1-2, with 9 nucleotides matching TRBD1. Trimming removed 5 bases from V and 5 bases from J; junction bases left unmatched: 12. Germline V gene data show CDR1 as LNHDA and CDR2 as SQIVND (reference sequence). This CDR3 comprises 16 residues. The full variable domain, rest sourced from reference TRBV19 and TRBJ1-2, is DGGITQSPKYLFRKEGQNVTLSCEQNLNHDAMYWYRQDPGQGLRLIYYSQIVNDFQKGDIAEGYSVSREKKESFPLTVTSAQKNPTAFYLCASSAQAGTGRYGYTFGSGTRLTVV.

The chain recombines TRBV10-3 with TRBJ1-1; D remains unclear. The germline V and J ends were trimmed by 7 bases and 0 bases, with 12 bases remaining between them. The length of the CDR3 is 14 residues. Germline CDR1 and CDR2: ENHRY and SYGVKD. The CDR3 nucleotides read TGTGCCATCAATGGACTGGGCATGAACACTGAAGCTTTCTTT. As protein: CAINGLGMNTEAFF.

The V call is TRBV7-8, the J call TRBJ1-2; D perhaps matches TRBD1 (5 bases). V was trimmed by 2 bases and J by 1 base, leaving 17 bases between them. Looked up from germline, CDR1 is SGHVS and CDR2 is FQNEAQ. The CDR3 sequence is 17 residues long. CDR3 sequence reads: CASSLRGTHHNNYGYTF. The CDR3 DNA sequence: TGTGCCAGCAGCTTACGGGGGACCCACCACAATAACTATGGCTACACCTTC.

This chain links TRBV4-1 with TRBJ2-4; D unresolved. In germline, CDR1 is MGHRA, CDR2 YSYEKL. This CDR3 is built from 14 residues. V was clipped by 1 base and J by 6 bases, with 10 bases between them. CDR3 in DNA: TGCGCCAGCAGCCAAGTGAAGGCTAGAAACATTCAGTACTTC. Its protein is CASSQVKARNIQYF.

The V and J genes are TRBV30 and TRBJ2-1; TRBD2 matches at 7 bases. CDR1 GTSNPN and CDR2 SVGIG come from the germline V gene (reference sequence). The CDR3 sequence is 14 residues long. Germline trimming cut 3 bases from V and 8 bases from J; bases unmatched to any gene: 10. In DNA, the CDR3 is TGTGCCTGGAGGCCGGGACTACCACGAGATGAGCAGTTCTTC. Its translation is CAWRPGLPRDEQFF.

The chain has TRBV28 and TRBJ1-2, with 7 bases fitting TRBD1. The CDR3 loop spans 14 amino acids. V gave up 2 bases and J gave up 8 bases; unmatched junction bases: 8. Germline V lookup: CDR1 MDHEN, CDR2 SYDVKM. The DNA of the CDR3 is TGTGCCAGCAGTTTACCCAGGGGGGCACGGGGCTACACCTTC. Protein product: CASSLPRGARGYTF.

This clone was recorded only once. The J gene is TRBJ2-1, the V gene TRBV18; 7 nucleotides line up with TRBD1. The germline gives CDR1 KGHSH, CDR2 LQKENI. V dropped 3 bases and J dropped 5; count of bases not matched to a gene: 4. CDR3 length: 14 amino acids. The CDR3 DNA is TGTGCCAGCTCACCGAGACAGGGCGACAATGAGCAGTTCTTC. Translation: CASSPRQGDNEQFF.

This chain links TRBV29-1 with TRBJ2-2; D might be TRBD1 (5 bases). The CDR3 is 15 amino acids. Germline CDR1 SQVTM, CDR2 ANQGSEA. V was clipped by 7 bases and J by 2 bases, with 17 bases between them. CDR3: CSAPVSGPNTGELFF. The CDR3 bases are TGCAGCGCGCCTGTTTCAGGGCCTAACACCGGGGAGCTGTTTTTT.

The chain links TRBV5-1 to TRBJ2-7; the D is unclear. Germline values: CDR1 SGHRS, CDR2 YFSETQ. CDR3 length equals 13 residues. Deletions cut 0 bases from V and 3 bases from J, with 7 bases between. The CDR3 sequence is CASSLDDFYEQYF. The DNA of the CDR3 is TGCGCCAGCAGCTTGGATGACTTCTACGAGCAGTACTTC.

This clone appeared a single time. This chain joins TRBV2 and TRBJ2-7; 11 bases are a match to TRBD1. V gave up 5 bases and J gave up 2 bases; unmatched junction bases: 8. CDR1 SNHLY and CDR2 FYNNEI come from the germline V gene. This CDR3 is 16 amino acids long. CDR3 sequence (DNA): TGTGCCAGCAGTAAGATTTGGGACAGGGGGACCTACGAGCAGTACTTC. Translation: CASSKIWDRGTYEQYF.

This clone was observed a single time. This chain links TRBV28 with TRBJ1-2; 10 positions match TRBD1. Losses at the gene ends were 1 base for V and 7 bases for J; bases not matched to a gene: 12. The germline V gene encodes CDR1 MDHEN and CDR2 SYDVKM. This CDR3 spans 17 amino acids. The CDR3 DNA is TGTGCCAGCAGTTTATATGGGACAGGGGATAAGGATGGTGGCTACACCTTC. Protein: CASSLYGTGDKDGGYTF.

In this sample, this clone turned up a few times. The rearrangement uses TRBV6-6 and TRBJ1-2; D call uncertain. Trimming cost V 2 bases and J 1 base, with 5 bases left between them. CDR3 length equals 13 residues. Germline CDR1 is MNHNY and CDR2 is SVGAGI (reference sequence). CDR3 coding DNA: TGTGCCAGCAGTTACGAGGTTAACTATGGCTACACCTTC. This sequence encodes CASSYEVNYGYTF.

This rearrangement joins TRBV29-1 to TRBJ2-7, with 7 bases lining up with TRBD2. Germline V gene sequence: CDR1 SQVTM, CDR2 ANQGSEA. There are 17 residues in the CDR3. J gave up 0 bases and V 0 bases, and 11 bases lay outside the gene matches. The CDR3 protein is CSVEDILPGLSSYEQYF. DNA for the CDR3: TGCAGCGTTGAAGATATACTCCCGGGACTAAGCTCCTACGAGCAGTACTTC.